This TCR beta chain stems from a study of blood T cells in healthy people across ages. Study findings and constraints: Naive CD4+ cells and diversity were both higher in long-lived donors than in aged donors.

Germline V CDR1 and CDR2: SEHNR, FQNEAQ (reference sequence). The CDR3 has 13 amino acids. Turning to this clonotype: Its antigen remains unidentified. At one end, the junction sequence differs from germline, possibly due to a read error.

Together with a sample-barcoded 5' primer, a J-beta primer mix was included in a second PCR lasting about 6 to 11 cycles. MiXCR was run by TCRdb on the 5' RACE reads, yielding one entry per CDR3 protein. Of about 670,000 distinct CDR3 sequences in the sample, more than 45% were seen once. The gene calls are TRBV7-9 and TRBJ1-2; no definite D call. The clonotype originates from a woman at least 80 years old in good health. Sequencing was performed on blood. CDR3 nucleotides: TGTGCCAGCAACTTAGAATCCTCCACGGGCTACACCTTC. As protein: CASNLESSTGYTF.